This is a list of T cell receptor beta chains from one sample in a study of blood T cell repertoires in COVID-19. Some clones are missing from TCRdb's copy, which holds only in-frame ones; the method was immunoSEQ multiplex PCR. In the table there are about 300,000 clones, approximately 83% of which are singletons. Specimen: peripheral blood. The source of these receptors is a human donor in a cohort sampled during active COVID-19. CDR3s include the opening cysteine and the closing phenylalanine or tryptophan. A D gene is named only where the DNA matches it firmly. Size tells how often a clone was seen (once, few, many) or the class of an expanded clone, and some rows leave it out.

j_call d_call clone_size v_call cdr3_nt cdr3_aa
TRBJ2-3 NA NA TRBV7-8 TGTGCCAGCAGCTTAGCCCCTAGCACAGATACGCAGTATTTT CASSLAPSTDTQYF
TRBJ1-1 NA NA TRBV18 TGTGCCAGCTCACCGCAGATGAACACTGAAGCTTTCTTT CASSPQMNTEAFF
TRBJ2-5 NA NA TRBV6-5 TGTGCCAGCAGTTACCCCAGTTCGGGGGGCGCGGAGACCCAGTACTTC CASSYPSSGGAETQYF
TRBJ2-5 NA NA TRBV29-1 TGCAGCGTTGTTCACAGTCCAGAGACCCAGTACTTC CSVVHSPETQYF
TRBJ1-3 TRBD1 NA TRBV2 TGTGCCAGCGTTGGACAGGGGAGAAACACCATATATTTT CASVGQGRNTIYF
TRBJ1-2 NA once TRBV6-1 TGTGCCAGCAGTGAAGGAGGGTACGGCTACACCTTC CASSEGGYGYTF
TRBJ2-1 NA NA TRBV29-1 TGCAGCGTTGAGAAAACGGGAGAGCAGTTCTTC CSVEKTGEQFF
TRBJ2-7 NA once TRBV5-6 TGTGCCAGCAGCTTCTCTAACGGCTACGAGCAGTACTTC CASSFSNGYEQYF
TRBJ2-2 TRBD2 few TRBV30 TGTGCCTGGCGGGGGACCAGCGGGAGTGTTGGGGAGCTGTTTTTT CAWRGTSGSVGELFF
TRBJ1-6 NA NA TRBV28 TGTGCCAGCAGTTTATCCTCTAGCTCCTATAATTCACCCCTCCACTTT CASSLSSSSYNSPLHF
TRBJ2-1 TRBD2 NA TRBV24-1 TGTGCCACCAGTGATTTTTCGGGAGGGAGATATGAGCAGTTCTTC CATSDFSGGRYEQFF
TRBJ1-2 NA once TRBV28 TGTGCCAGCAGTTCGAACCCAGAAGCTAACTATGGCTACACCTTC CASSSNPEANYGYTF
TRBJ2-5 TRBD2 NA TRBV6-2/TRBV6-3 TGTGCCAGCAGCCGCCCGCCAGGCGGGAGGTTCGGGGAGACCCAGTACTTC CASSRPPGGRFGETQYF
TRBJ2-1 TRBD2 NA TRBV6-5 TGTGCCAGCAGTTCCCGTAGCGGGAGAGGCAATGAGCAGTTCTTC CASSSRSGRGNEQFF
TRBJ2-2 NA NA TRBV29-1 TGCAGCGCTACAGGAACGAACACCGGGGAGCTGTTTTTT CSATGTNTGELFF
TRBJ1-2 TRBD1 NA TRBV2 TGTGCCAGCAGTGAAAACGGATTTGGGACAGGGTTC CASSENGFGTGF
TRBJ2-5 NA NA TRBV3-1/TRBV3-2 TGTGCCAGCAGCCCGAACGGGTATCGAGAGACCCAGTACTTC CASSPNGYRETQYF
TRBJ2-1 TRBD2 NA TRBV10-3 TGTGCCATCAGTGAAGGACTAGCGGGAGGGTACAATGAGCAGTTCTTC CAISEGLAGGYNEQFF
TRBJ2-3 NA NA TRBV7-3 TGTGCCAGCAGCTGGAGCGGGTTGTTCACAGATACGCAGTATTTT CASSWSGLFTDTQYF
TRBJ1-5 NA few TRBV5-1 TGCGCCAGCAGAGTGGAGGCCAATCAGCCCCAGCATTTT CASRVEANQPQHF
TRBJ2-5 NA NA TRBV7-2 TGTGCCAGCAGCTTAGCGGGGCGTTCGGAGACCCAGTACTTC CASSLAGRSETQYF
TRBJ2-2 NA NA TRBV5-1 TGCGCCAGCAGCGTGGTAGGAGCGAACACCGGGGAGCTGTTTTTT CASSVVGANTGELFF
TRBJ2-7 NA once TRBV12-3/TRBV12-4 TGTGCCAGCAGTTTTCTGTACGAGCAGTACTTC CASSFLYEQYF
TRBJ1-2 NA NA TRBV30 TGTGCCTGGATTAGGACAGTGGGAGGCTACACCTTC CAWIRTVGGYTF
TRBJ1-1 NA NA TRBV7-2 TGTGCCAGCAGCTCGTCGGGGGGGCGCCACACTGAAGCTTTCTTT CASSSSGGRHTEAFF
TRBJ2-1 NA many TRBV2 TGTGCCTCCGGGACTCCCGCCGAGTTCTTC CASGTPAEFF
TRBJ1-2 NA NA TRBV2 TGTGCCAGCAGTGAAGCGCTAGGGGACTATGGCTACACCTTC CASSEALGDYGYTF
TRBJ2-1 TRBD2 NA TRBV3-1/TRBV3-2 TGTGCCAGCAGCCAAGAGGCGGGAGGCCTCAATGAGCAGTTCTTC CASSQEAGGLNEQFF
TRBJ2-1 TRBD1 NA TRBV18 TGTGCCAGCTCACCGGGCGCCCAGGGGGACAATGAGCAGTTCTTC CASSPGAQGDNEQFF
TRBJ1-1 TRBD1 NA TRBV3-1/TRBV3-2 TGTGCCAGCAACAGGGGTAACACTGAAGCTTTCTTT CASNRGNTEAFF
TRBJ1-1 NA once TRBV11-2 TGTGCCAGCAGCTTTACCAGGGCCATGAACACTGAAGCTTTCTTT CASSFTRAMNTEAFF
TRBJ1-2 TRBD1 NA TRBV18 TGTGCCAGCTCACCCGGGACAGGGAACTATGGCTACACCTTC CASSPGTGNYGYTF
TRBJ2-3 TRBD1 NA TRBV5-1 TGCGCCAGCAGCTCGTTCCGACAGGGAGACAGGGGCAATACGCAGTATTTT CASSSFRQGDRGNTQYF
TRBJ2-7 NA NA TRBV19 TGTGCCAGTAGCAGGGACTTTGTGGACTACGAGCAGTACTTC CASSRDFVDYEQYF
TRBJ2-1 TRBD1 NA TRBV5-5 TGTGCCAGCAGCAAAGACAGGGGCTATAGCTCCTACAATGAGCAGTTCTTC CASSKDRGYSSYNEQFF
TRBJ1-6 TRBD1 NA TRBV6-5 TGTGCCAGCAGAAGGACAGGTTCGAATTCACCCCTCCACTTT CASRRTGSNSPLHF
TRBJ1-6 NA few TRBV27 TGTGCCAGCAGGCCCGGGACACGGACCTCAAATTCACCCCTCCACTTT CASRPGTRTSNSPLHF
TRBJ2-1 NA NA TRBV10-3 TGTGCCATCAGGGCACGGGAGCGGTACAATGAGCAGTTCTTC CAIRARERYNEQFF
TRBJ2-2 TRBD2 NA TRBV7-2 TGTGCCAGCAGCCAACTAGCGGGAGGTGTCGGGGAGCTGTTTTTT CASSQLAGGVGELFF
TRBJ2-5 NA NA TRBV2 TGTGCCAGCATGATTCCGATCGGACAGCGCCAAGAGACCCAGTACTTC CASMIPIGQRQETQYF
TRBJ2-1 TRBD2 NA TRBV29-1 TGCAGCGTTCGTTTCGGGAGGGCCGATGAGCAGTTCTTC CSVRFGRADEQFF
TRBJ2-2 TRBD1 NA TRBV19 TGTGCCAGTAGTACGTCCGGGACAGCCACCGGGGAGCTGTTTTTT CASSTSGTATGELFF
TRBJ2-1 NA NA TRBV3-1/TRBV3-2 TGTGCCAGCAGCCAAGAAGGTCCTAATAGGGGTCACTCCTACAATGAGCAGTTCTTC CASSQEGPNRGHSYNEQFF
TRBJ1-5 TRBD1 once TRBV6-1 TGTGCCAGCAGTGAGACAGGGGCTCCCTATCAGCCCCAGCATTTT CASSETGAPYQPQHF
TRBJ2-1 NA NA TRBV5-4 TGTGCCAGCAGCCTCCCCCTTGCGGACAATGAGCAGTTCTTC CASSLPLADNEQFF
TRBJ1-3 TRBD1 NA TRBV5-1 TGCGCCAGCAGCTTGGCCACTGGGACAGGCCTGGGAAACACCATATATTTT CASSLATGTGLGNTIYF
TRBJ2-7 TRBD2 NA TRBV7-2 TGTGCCAGCAGCTTCCTAGCGGGGTCCTACGAGCAGTACTTC CASSFLAGSYEQYF
TRBJ1-2 NA NA TRBV6-5 TGTGCCAGCAGTTACTCGATGGGGGGGGGTAACTATGGCTACACCTTC CASSYSMGGGNYGYTF
TRBJ2-4 TRBD1 NA TRBV7-2 TGTGCCAGCAGCAGGGGGCAAGCCAAAAACATTCAGTACTTC CASSRGQAKNIQYF
TRBJ1-2 NA NA TRBV18 TGTGCCAGCTCCCCATCGTTCGACAGTGGCTACACCTTC CASSPSFDSGYTF
TRBJ1-3 TRBD1 NA TRBV7-8 TGTGCCAGCAGCCGAGTGGACAGGGGAAGTGGGAACACCATATATTTT CASSRVDRGSGNTIYF
TRBJ1-5 NA NA TRBV2 TGTGCCAGCAGTGGCTCGACAGGACTTAATCAGCCCCAGCATTTT CASSGSTGLNQPQHF
TRBJ2-1 NA NA TRBV12-5 TGTGCTAGTGGTTTGGCCCAGCACGGGAAGCAGTTCTTC CASGLAQHGKQFF
TRBJ2-3 NA few TRBV9 TGTGCCAGCAGCAGGGGAGGACGTTATCTTAGCACAGATACGCAGTATTTT CASSRGGRYLSTDTQYF
TRBJ2-1 TRBD2 NA TRBV7-9 TGTGCCAGCCATGGACTAGCGGACTACAATGAGCAGTTCTTC CASHGLADYNEQFF
TRBJ2-7 NA NA TRBV3-1/TRBV3-2 TGTGCCAGCAGCCTCAACGGTCCCTACGAGCAGTACTTC CASSLNGPYEQYF
TRBJ2-5 TRBD1 NA TRBV11-2 TGTGCCAGCAGCCGAGACAGGGGAGAGACCCAGTACTTC CASSRDRGETQYF